The rows below give T cell receptor beta chains drawn from one sample of a study of T cell repertoires in cytomegalovirus infection. TCRdb processed the reads anew with MiXCR; each CDR3 protein has one entry. The top ten hold around an eighth of the sample, which has some 940,000 distinct CDR3 sequences, approximately 31% seen once. Their antigen targets remain unknown. Sequencing was performed on cultured CD8+ T cells from PBMCs, taken from culture after CMV antigen stimulation. Receptor source: a human donor in good health (CMV status not recorded). Some clones in this sample may be carry-over from other donors' samples. CDR3s include the opening cysteine and the closing phenylalanine or tryptophan. The D gene is left open where the match is weak. Rows may omit the clone size; those that give it use once, few, many or a size class.

j_call | clone_size | d_call | v_call | cdr3_nt | cdr3_aa
TRBJ2-6 | - | - | TRBV7-2 | TGTGCCAGCAGCTCTACCAATCGGTGGGTTGGGGTCAACGTCCTGACTTTC | CASSSTNRWVGVNVLTF
TRBJ2-1 | many | TRBD2 | TRBV5-4 | TGTGCCAGCAGCTTAGATCCGGGACTAGCGGGAAATGAGCAGTTCTTC | CASSLDPGLAGNEQFF
TRBJ2-2 | - | - | TRBV7-6 | TGTGCCAGCGGGTATGGACCGACCGGGGAGCTGTTTTTT | CASGYGPTGELFF
TRBJ2-1 | - | TRBD2 | TRBV20-1 | TGCAGTGTGGCGGGGGGCCAGGCCAATGAGCAGTTCTTC | CSVAGGQANEQFF
TRBJ1-2 | - | - | TRBV29-1 | TGCAGCGTTGAAGGGACGGCCGGGAGTAACTATGGCTACACCTTC | CSVEGTAGSNYGYTF
TRBJ1-2 | few | - | TRBV6-5 | TGTGCCAGCAGCCCCGGTTGGGGTGGCTACACCTTC | CASSPGWGGYTF
TRBJ1-1 | many | - | TRBV7-8 | TGTGCCAGCAGCTCAGGGGCCCGAGGGATAGAAGCTTTCTTT | CASSSGARGIEAFF
TRBJ2-1 | - | TRBD2 | TRBV19 | TGTGCCAGTAGTATACTAGCGGAGTACAATGAGCAGTTCTTC | CASSILAEYNEQFF
TRBJ2-2 | many | - | TRBV7-9 | TGTGCCAGCAGCCCACCCCGGACACCCGGGGAGCTGTTTTTT | CASSPPRTPGELFF
TRBJ1-5 | few | - | TRBV6-2/TRBV6-3 | TGTGCCAGCAGTCGTCGTGATCCGAGGCAGCCCCAGCATTTT | CASSRRDPRQPQHF
TRBJ1-1 | - | - | TRBV29-1 | TGCAGCGCCATGGGGGATCGCACTGAAGCTTTCTTT | CSAMGDRTEAFF
TRBJ2-1 | - | - | TRBV19 | TGTGCCAGTAGTAGGGGGGCTCAGTACAATGAGCAGTTCTTC | CASSRGAQYNEQFF
TRBJ1-5 | few | - | TRBV27 | TGTGCCAGCAGTTGGGGCAGCACCAATCAGCCCCAGCATTTT | CASSWGSTNQPQHF
TRBJ1-1 | few | - | TRBV24-1 | TGTGCCACCAGTGAGGGCACTGAAGCTTTCTTT | CATSEGTEAFF
TRBJ2-1 | - | - | TRBV2 | TGTGCCAGCAGTGAAACAAGGACAGGAGGGTTTCAGCAGTTCTTC | CASSETRTGGFQQFF
TRBJ1-2 | few | - | TRBV2 | TGTGCCAGCAGTAAGACAACTAACTATGGCTACACCTTC | CASSKTTNYGYTF
TRBJ2-5 | few | - | TRBV7-6 | TGTGCCAGCACCCCAGTACCCCGGGCCCAAGAGACCCAGTACTTC | CASTPVPRAQETQYF
TRBJ1-5 | many | - | TRBV12-3/TRBV12-4 | TGTGCCAGCAGTTGGGGGGCAGAAAAATTGTATAGCAATCAGCCCCAGCATTTT | CASSWGAEKLYSNQPQHF
TRBJ1-5 | - | TRBD1 | TRBV7-9 | TGTGCCAGCAGCCGGACAGGGGGAGGTATTGGCAATCAGCCCCAGCATTTT | CASSRTGGGIGNQPQHF
TRBJ2-4 | many | - | TRBV7-9 | TGTGCCAGCAGCTTGGTCCGAGGAGCCAAAAACATTCAGTACTTC | CASSLVRGAKNIQYF
TRBJ2-1 | - | - | TRBV12-3/TRBV12-4 | TGTGCCAGCAGGTCCGAAGCCCGCTACAATGAGCAGTTCTTC | CASRSEARYNEQFF
TRBJ1-2 | - | - | TRBV6-1 | TGTGCCAGCAGTATGATCGGGGGGCGCGTTCAAATCCATGGCTACACCTTC | CASSMIGGRVQIHGYTF
TRBJ1-6 | - | - | TRBV2 | TGTGCCAGCAATTACCGACCGGCACGGGATTCACCCCTCCACTTT | CASNYRPARDSPLHF
TRBJ2-5 | few | TRBD1 | TRBV7-8 | TGTGCCAGCAGCTCGGACAGGGGGGTTGAGACCCAGTACTTC | CASSSDRGVETQYF
TRBJ2-2 | few | - | TRBV6-1 | TGTGCCAGCAGTGAAGCAACTGGAGTAATCGGGGAGCTGTTTTTT | CASSEATGVIGELFF
TRBJ2-7 | - | TRBD1 | TRBV12-3/TRBV12-4 | TGTGCCAGCACCTTGACAGGGGAAGTCGACGAGCAGTACTTC | CASTLTGEVDEQYF
TRBJ1-4 | few | TRBD1 | TRBV28 | TGTGCCAGCAGTTCCATGGTGGACAGGGAACCCAATGAAAAACTGTTTTTT | CASSSMVDREPNEKLFF
TRBJ2-4 | once | - | TRBV7-6 | TGTGCCAGCAGCACCCCGGGCAAAAACATTCAGTACTTC | CASSTPGKNIQYF
TRBJ2-1 | - | - | TRBV12-3/TRBV12-4 | TGTGCCAGCAGCCTCATGCCCCAGAGGGAGCAGTTCTTC | CASSLMPQREQFF
TRBJ2-2 | many | TRBD1 | TRBV7-6 | TGTGCCAGCAGCCGGCCGGGACAGGGGAACACCGGGGAGCTGTTTTTT | CASSRPGQGNTGELFF
TRBJ2-5 | once | - | TRBV15 | TGTGCCACCAGCAGAGATTTAAGGACACTCGGGGAGATTCAAGAGACCCAGTACTTC | CATSRDLRTLGEIQETQYF
TRBJ2-5 | - | - | TRBV6-5 | TGTGCCAGCAAGGGAGCCCAGGGGGGAAAGGGTGGAGAGACCCAGTACTTC | CASKGAQGGKGGETQYF
TRBJ1-1 | - | - | TRBV4-1 | TGCGCCAGCAGCCAAGAGGGAGGGATTGAGGCTTTCTTT | CASSQEGGIEAFF
TRBJ2-1 | - | TRBD1 | TRBV29-1 | TGCAGCGTTGGATGGACAGGAATCTACAATGAGCAGTTCTTC | CSVGWTGIYNEQFF
TRBJ2-7 | - | - | TRBV6-1 | TGTGCCAGCAGCCTTCAGGGGGGCAGCTACGAGCAGTACTTC | CASSLQGGSYEQYF
TRBJ2-6 | - | - | TRBV6-6 | TGTGCCAGCAGTTACTCGATCCAGGGAAGAACCTCTGGGGCCAACGTCCTGACTTTC | CASSYSIQGRTSGANVLTF
TRBJ1-1 | few | - | TRBV6-2/TRBV6-3 | TGTGCCAGCAACTGGGGCGTGTTGACAGACTCTACGTTC | CASNWGVLTDSTF
TRBJ1-6 | - | - | TRBV27 | TGTGCCAGCAGTTTATACGGGGGTCTTTCACCCCTCCACTTT | CASSLYGGLSPLHF
TRBJ1-2 | - | - | TRBV4-1 | TGCGCCAGCAGCCAAGATGGGGCGGGACCTCTGGGCTACACCTTC | CASSQDGAGPLGYTF
TRBJ1-4 | many | - | TRBV7-6 | TGTGCCAGCAGCTCAGGGCCGGACAGCCCAACTAATGAAAAACTGTTTTTT | CASSSGPDSPTNEKLFF
TRBJ1-1 | - | - | TRBV12-3/TRBV12-4 | TGTGCCAGCAGTCCCCGACCCCCCGGGAACACTGAAGCTTTCTTT | CASSPRPPGNTEAFF
TRBJ2-5 | - | - | TRBV6-2/TRBV6-3 | TGTGCCAGCAGTTACTCGAGCCGACAAGAGACCCAGTACTTC | CASSYSSRQETQYF
TRBJ2-3 | - | TRBD2 | TRBV11-3 | TGTGCCAGCAGCCCCGGGGGAGGGATCAGCACAGATACGCAGTATTTT | CASSPGGGISTDTQYF
TRBJ2-1 | - | - | TRBV5-4 | TGTGCCAGCGGGGGGGCTTCTTACTACAATGAGCAGTTCTTC | CASGGASYYNEQFF
TRBJ1-2 | few | - | TRBV16 | TGTGCCAGCAGCCAATCTCGAGAGAACTATGGCTACACCTTC | CASSQSRENYGYTF
TRBJ2-1 | - | - | TRBV6-6 | TGTGCCAGCAGACCCGGGACGGGCAATGAGCAGTTCTTC | CASRPGTGNEQFF
TRBJ2-1 | once | - | TRBV5-1 | TGCGCCAGCAGCTTGGGGGACAAGCAGTTCTTC | CASSLGDKQFF
TRBJ1-2 | many | - | TRBV7-6 | TGTGCCAGCAGCTTAGGGATAGGGACCGTTTATGGCTACACCTTC | CASSLGIGTVYGYTF